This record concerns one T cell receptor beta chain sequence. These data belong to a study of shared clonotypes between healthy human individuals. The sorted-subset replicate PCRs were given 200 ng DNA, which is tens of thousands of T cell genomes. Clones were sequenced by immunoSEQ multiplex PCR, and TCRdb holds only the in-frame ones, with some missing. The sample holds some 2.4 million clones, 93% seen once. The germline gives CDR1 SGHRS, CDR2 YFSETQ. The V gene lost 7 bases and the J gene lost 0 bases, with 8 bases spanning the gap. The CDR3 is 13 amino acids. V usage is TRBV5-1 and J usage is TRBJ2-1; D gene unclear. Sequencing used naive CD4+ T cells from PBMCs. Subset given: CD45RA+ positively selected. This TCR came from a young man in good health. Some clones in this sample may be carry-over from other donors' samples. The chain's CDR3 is CASGLNSYNEQFF. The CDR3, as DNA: TGCGCCAGCGGGTTAAACTCCTACAATGAGCAGTTCTTC.